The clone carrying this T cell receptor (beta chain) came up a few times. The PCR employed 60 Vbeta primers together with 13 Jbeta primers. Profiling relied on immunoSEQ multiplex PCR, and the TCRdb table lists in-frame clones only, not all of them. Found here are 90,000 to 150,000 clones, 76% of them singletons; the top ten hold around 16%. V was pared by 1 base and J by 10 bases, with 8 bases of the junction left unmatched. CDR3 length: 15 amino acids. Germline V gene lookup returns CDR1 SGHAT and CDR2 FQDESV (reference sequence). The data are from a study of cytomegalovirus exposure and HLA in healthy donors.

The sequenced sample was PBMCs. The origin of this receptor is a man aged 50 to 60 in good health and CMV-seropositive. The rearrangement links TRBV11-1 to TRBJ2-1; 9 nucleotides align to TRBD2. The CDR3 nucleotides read TGTGCCAGCAGCTTAGACATCGTTGGGACTAGCGAGCAGTTCTTC. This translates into CASSLDIVGTSEQFF. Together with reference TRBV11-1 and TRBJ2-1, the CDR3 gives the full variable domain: EAEVAQSPRYKITEKSQAVAFWCDPISGHATLYWYRQILGQGPELLVQFQDESVVDDSQLPKDRFSAERLKGVDSTLKIQPAELGDSAMYLCASSLDIVGTSEQFFGPGTRLTVL.